The 17 T cell receptor beta chains below were found in one sample sequenced in a study of T-cell reconstitution after alpha-beta-depleted transplantation in children. Library preparation (for TCRbeta) was performed with unique molecular identifiers. TCRdb re-called the PCR reads through MiXCR, storing one row per CDR3 protein. The repertoire holds a few hundred thousand distinct CDR3 sequences, with roughly 12% as singletons. Sample: peripheral blood, taken 180 days after TCRalphabeta/CD19-depleted stem cell transplant. The receptors were sampled from a male patient between 2 and 10 years old who had a stem cell transplant for chronic granulomatous disease, so the T cells may come from the graft donor.

This clonotype was observed many times. The V call is TRBV12-3 or TRBV12-4, the J call TRBJ2-7, with unresolved D. The CDR3 has 14 residues. V lost 5 bases to trimming and J lost 0 bases, with 11 bases between them. As DNA, the CDR3 is TGTGCCAGCAGTGTTGTTGAAAGCTCCTACGAGCAGTACTTC. Its protein is CASSVVESSYEQYF.

The chain employs TRBV2 and TRBJ2-2; unclear D gene. The V gene lost 6 bases and the J gene lost 6 bases, with 8 bases spanning the gap. CDR1 and CDR2 from the germline V gene are SNHLY and FYNNEI. This CDR3 has 12 amino acids. In DNA, the CDR3 is TGTGCCAGCAGAGGGTTTTCCGGGGAGCTGTTTTTT. Encoded protein: CASRGFSGELFF.

This clonotype came up many times. This chain links TRBV11-1 with TRBJ2-5; possibly TRBD1 or TRBD2 for D (5 bases each). V was shortened by 8 bases and J by 2 bases, with 12 bases between the two germline ends. Germline V gives CDR1 SGHAT, CDR2 FQDESV (reference sequence). The CDR3 is 13 residues long. The CDR3 sequence: CASVGTVQETQYF. The CDR3 DNA is TGTGCCAGCGTCGGGACGGTGCAAGAGACCCAGTACTTC.

This clonotype was recorded many times. The V and J genes are TRBV12-3 or TRBV12-4 and TRBJ1-2, with 8 bases lining up with TRBD1. The CDR3 length is 13 residues. V gave up 6 bases and J gave up 8 bases; unmatched junction bases: 8. CDR3 loop: CASRQTGGSGYTF. CDR3 coding DNA: TGTGCCAGCAGACAAACAGGGGGGTCGGGCTACACCTTC.

This clonotype was found many times. The chain is built from TRBV12-3 or TRBV12-4 and TRBJ2-7; perhaps TRBD1 as D (6 bases). Deletions cut 4 bases from V and 3 bases from J, with 16 bases between. The CDR3 spans 15 residues. In DNA form, the CDR3 reads TGTGCCAGCAGTTCCGGGACAATAACCTACTACGAGCAGTACTTC. Translating gives CASSSGTITYYEQYF.

This clonotype was observed many times. The rearrangement links TRBV5-1 to TRBJ2-1; D is unresolved. Germline CDR1 is SGHRS and CDR2 is YFSETQ. Trimming stripped 0 bases from V and 8 bases from J, with 9 bases between. CDR3 length: 13 amino acids. In DNA, the CDR3 is TGCGCCAGCAGCTTGGTACCGGGCTATGAGCAGTTCTTC. Translating gives CASSLVPGYEQFF.

At least ten counts were recorded for this clonotype. The gene calls are TRBV12-3 or TRBV12-4 and TRBJ2-1, with D possibly matching TRBD1 (5 bases). CDR3 length equals 13 residues. V was pared by 6 bases and J by 5 bases, with 11 bases between. CDR3 region: CASSSDRHNEQFF. Here the CDR3 DNA reads TGTGCCAGCAGCTCTGACAGACACAATGAGCAGTTCTTC.

This clonotype was counted many times. The rearrangement links TRBV7-9 to TRBJ1-2, with D hard to call. Trimming shortened V by 2 bases and J by 8 bases, and 12 bases separated the two germline ends. This CDR3 has 13 amino acids. CDR1 and CDR2 from the germline V gene are SEHNR and FQNEAQ (reference sequence). CDR3 nucleotide sequence: TGTGCCAGCAGCTTATCGCAATTGGGCGGCTACACCTTC. This translates into CASSLSQLGGYTF.

In its sample, this clonotype was seen many times. The gene calls are TRBV15 and TRBJ2-1, with a tentative D call TRBD2 (5 bases). Germline loops: CDR1 LNHNV, CDR2 YYDKDF (reference sequence). This CDR3 is built from 13 residues. Trimming removed 5 bases at V and 8 bases at J, with 13 bases between. The CDR3 DNA reads as TGTGCCACCAGCTCTCGGGGTGTTCATGAGCAGTTCTTC. This sequence encodes CATSSRGVHEQFF.

In this sample, this clonotype turned up many times. The chain recombines TRBV5-5 with TRBJ2-3; 14 bases align to TRBD2. J lost 7 bases, V lost 4 bases, and 5 bases had no gene match. The CDR3 has 15 residues. Looked up from germline, CDR1 is SGHKS and CDR2 is YYEKEE (reference sequence). DNA of the CDR3: TGTGCCAGCAGCCTAGGGACTAGCGGGGGCAATACGCAGTATTTT. Encoded protein: CASSLGTSGGNTQYF.

This clonotype was observed many times. This chain uses TRBV7-2 with TRBJ2-7; 10 bases agree with TRBD1. Germline assignment: CDR1 SGHTA and CDR2 FQGNSA. Germline trimming cut 4 bases from V and 1 base from J; bases unmatched to any gene: 4. This CDR3 comprises 15 residues. CDR3 sequence reads: CASSSPGQGSYEQYF. In DNA form, the CDR3 reads TGTGCCAGCAGCTCACCGGGACAGGGGTCCTACGAGCAGTACTTC.

The chain joins TRBV21-1 to TRBJ2-1; TRBD1 is taken as the D call from the table, unchecked against the DNA. TRBV21-1 is a known pseudogene. CDR3 length: 12 residues. CDR3 nucleotides: TGTGCCAGCAGCAAGGGGGGGGTTGAGCAGTTCTTC. Protein product: CASSKGGVEQFF.

This clonotype was recorded many times. The chain uses TRBV5-1 and TRBJ2-3, with D maybe TRBD2 (5 bases). The CDR3 totals 15 residues. Between the trimmed V and J ends, which lost 5 bases and 2 bases, there was a span of 15 bases. Germline loops: CDR1 SGHRS, CDR2 YFSETQ. The CDR3 region is CASSMAGLDTDTQYF. Here the CDR3 DNA reads TGCGCCAGCAGTATGGCGGGCCTAGACACAGATACGCAGTATTTT.

There are many counts of this clonotype. V is TRBV7-2 and J is TRBJ2-5; D is undetermined. Looked up from germline, CDR1 is SGHTA and CDR2 is FQGNSA. CDR3 size: 13 residues. Trimming removed 6 bases from V and 4 bases from J, with 12 bases in between. Here the CDR3 reads CASSRSNSETQYF. CDR3 bases: TGTGCCAGCAGTCGGTCAAATTCAGAGACCCAGTACTTC. Using reference TRBV7-2 and TRBJ2-5 for the parts outside the CDR3, the full variable domain is GAGVSQSPSNKVTEKGKDVELRCDPISGHTALYWYRQSLGQGLEFLIYFQGNSAPDKSGLPSDRFSAERTGGSVSTLTIQRTQQEDSAVYLCASSRSNSETQYFGPGTRLLVL.

The table lists this clonotype with many counts. The chain is built from TRBV10-2 and TRBJ2-5; 10 nucleotides match TRBD2. This CDR3 has 14 amino acids. Germline trimming cut 5 bases from V and 5 bases from J; bases unmatched to any gene: 5. Germline values: CDR1 WSHSY, CDR2 SAAADI. CDR3 DNA: TGCGCCAGCAGTAGCGGGAGGGCCTTGGAGACCCAGTACTTC. Amino acids: CASSSGRALETQYF.

This clonotype was seen ten or more times. This sequence joins TRBV27 and TRBJ2-7; TRBD1 is a possible D gene (6 bases). Per germline, CDR1 MNHEY and CDR2 SMNVEV (reference sequence). V was shortened by 6 bases and J by 3 bases, with 15 bases between the two germline ends. This CDR3 contains 14 residues. CDR3 DNA sequence: TGTGCCAGCAGCCCCCGGACGGGACACTACGAGCAGTACTTC. Protein product: CASSPRTGHYEQYF.

This clonotype has at least ten counts. The chain uses TRBV7-9 and TRBJ1-4, with D unresolved. The germline V gene encodes CDR1 SEHNR and CDR2 FQNEAQ (reference sequence). Trimming stripped 5 bases from V and 0 bases from J, with 7 bases between. CDR3 size: 14 residues. The CDR3 spells CASSRETTNEKLFF. The CDR3 region has the DNA TGTGCCAGCAGCCGGGAAACAACTAATGAAAAACTGTTTTTT.